This T cell receptor beta chain stems from a study of blood T cell repertoires in COVID-19. The overall study: T cells, B-cell-depleted T cells, or PBMCs provided the cDNA or gDNA that served as material.

Original processing notes: The authors estimated nucleated cell counts from reference gene primer amplification. Profiling relied on immunoSEQ multiplex PCR, and the TCRdb table lists in-frame clones only, not all of them. The V and J calls and clone size are taken from that table; D and trimming were inferred from the DNA. The sample lists about 260,000 clones, 87% occurring once. The sample holds a few counts of this clone. The CDR3 sequence is 15 residues long. V lost 4 bases to trimming and J lost 8 bases; unmatched junction nucleotides: 10. Germline V gene sequence: CDR1 KGHSH, CDR2 LQKENI. The chain couples TRBV18 to TRBJ1-4; 7 positions agree with TRBD1. This receptor was obtained from a woman aged 45 to 65 with acute or convalescent COVID-19. The sequenced material came from peripheral blood. CDR3 region: CASSRTGDQHEKLFF. For the CDR3, the DNA is TGTGCCAGCTCACGTACAGGGGACCAGCACGAAAAACTGTTTTTT. Using reference TRBV18 and TRBJ1-4 for the parts outside the CDR3, the full variable domain is NAGVMQNPRHLVRRRGQEARLRCSPMKGHSHVYWYRQLPEEGLKFMVYLQKENIIDESGMPKERFSAEFPKEGPSILRIQQVVRGDSAAYFCASSRTGDQHEKLFFGSGTQLSVL.